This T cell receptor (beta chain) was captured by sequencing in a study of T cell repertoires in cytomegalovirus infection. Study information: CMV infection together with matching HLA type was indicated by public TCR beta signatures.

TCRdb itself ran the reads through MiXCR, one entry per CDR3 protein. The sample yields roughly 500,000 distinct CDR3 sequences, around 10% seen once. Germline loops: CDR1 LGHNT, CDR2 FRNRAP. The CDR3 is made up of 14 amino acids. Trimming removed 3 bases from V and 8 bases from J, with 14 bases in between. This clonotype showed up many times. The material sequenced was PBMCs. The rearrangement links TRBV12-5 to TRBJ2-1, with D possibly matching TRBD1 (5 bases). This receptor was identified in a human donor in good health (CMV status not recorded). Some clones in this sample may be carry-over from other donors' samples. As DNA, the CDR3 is TGTGCTAGTGGTTTAGACCAGGGTTTCCATGAGCAGTTCTTC. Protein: CASGLDQGFHEQFF.